This TCR beta chain appears in the sequencing data of a study of immune characterization of retroperitoneal liposarcoma. Within the sample, this clonotype is medium-sized. J gave up 3 bases and V 4 bases, and 13 bases lay outside the gene matches. This CDR3 comprises 18 residues. The germline CDR1 and CDR2 sequences are SGHTA and FQGNSA. TCRdb re-called the PCR reads through MiXCR, storing one row per CDR3 protein. The sample lists under 11,000 distinct CDR3 sequences, 40% to 55% occurring once. The chain links TRBV7-2 to TRBJ2-3, with 10 bases matching TRBD2. Sequenced sample: tumor tissue. This receptor was obtained from a female donor with retroperitoneal liposarcoma. CDR3 amino acids: CASSSTAGGRYWTDTQYF. CDR3 DNA sequence: TGTGCCAGCAGCTCCACAGCGGGGGGGCGGTATTGGACAGATACGCAGTATTTT. The variable domain in full, with the rest retrieved from reference TRBV7-2 and TRBJ2-3, is GAGVSQSPSNKVTEKGKDVELRCDPISGHTALYWYRQSLGQGLEFLIYFQGNSAPDKSGLPSDRFSAERTGGSVSTLTIQRTQQEDSAVYLCASSSTAGGRYWTDTQYFGPGTRLTVL.